This paragraph covers one T cell receptor (beta chain) sequence. Its antigen is not known. In the PCR, 60 Vbeta and 13 Jbeta primers were used. In the authors' methods: A follow-up analysis tallied 60 million to 85 million unique TCR beta chains, roughly 11 million shared. Some clones are missing from TCRdb's copy, which holds only in-frame ones; the method was immunoSEQ multiplex PCR. V, J and clone size reflect that table, while D and trimming were determined from the DNA. The sample holds tens of thousands of clones. The sample belongs to a study of cytomegalovirus exposure and HLA in healthy donors. Overall study findings and caveats: No immune exposure information besides CMV serostatus was available. Presence/absence analyses took donor sequencing depth as roughly uniform. One later analysis reportedly identified an Asian-associated ancestry cluster that showed fewer N-insertions than the roughly 700-donor mean.

CDR1 and CDR2 (germline): SNHLY, FYNNEI. CDR3 size: 15 residues. Trimming cost V 3 bases and J 0 bases, with 9 bases left between them. Material for sequencing was PBMCs. The chain couples TRBV2 to TRBJ1-3; the D is unclear. This TCR was sampled from a woman aged 60 to 75 in good health and CMV-seropositive. CDR3 in amino acids: CASSESGYSGNTIYF. CDR3 sequence (DNA): TGTGCCAGCAGTGAGAGCGGCTACTCTGGAAACACCATATATTTT.